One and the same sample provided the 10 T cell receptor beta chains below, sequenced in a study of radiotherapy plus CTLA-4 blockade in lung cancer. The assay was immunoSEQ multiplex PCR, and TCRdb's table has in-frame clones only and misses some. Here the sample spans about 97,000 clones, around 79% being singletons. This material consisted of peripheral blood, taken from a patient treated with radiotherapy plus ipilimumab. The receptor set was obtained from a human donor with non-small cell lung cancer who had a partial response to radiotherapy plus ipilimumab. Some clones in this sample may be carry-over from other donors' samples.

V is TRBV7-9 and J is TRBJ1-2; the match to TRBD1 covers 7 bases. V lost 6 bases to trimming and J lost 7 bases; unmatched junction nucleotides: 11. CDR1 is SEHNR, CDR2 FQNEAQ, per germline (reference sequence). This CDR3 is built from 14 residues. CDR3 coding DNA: TGTGCCAGCAGTACTCTAGGGGACAGAGCTGGCTACACCTTC. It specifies CASSTLGDRAGYTF.

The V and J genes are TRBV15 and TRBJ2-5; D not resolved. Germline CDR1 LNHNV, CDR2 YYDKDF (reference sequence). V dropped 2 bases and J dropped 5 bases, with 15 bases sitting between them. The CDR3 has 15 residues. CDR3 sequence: CATSRFRGLPETQYF. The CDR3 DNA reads TGTGCCACCAGCAGATTTCGAGGCCTACCGGAGACCCAGTACTTC.

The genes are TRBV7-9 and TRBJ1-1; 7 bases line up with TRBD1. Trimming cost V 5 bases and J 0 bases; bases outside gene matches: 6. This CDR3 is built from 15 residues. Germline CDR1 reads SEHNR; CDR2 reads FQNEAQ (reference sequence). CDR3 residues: CASSVQGRLNTEAFF. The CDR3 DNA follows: TGTGCCAGCAGCGTACAGGGGAGGCTGAACACTGAAGCTTTCTTT.

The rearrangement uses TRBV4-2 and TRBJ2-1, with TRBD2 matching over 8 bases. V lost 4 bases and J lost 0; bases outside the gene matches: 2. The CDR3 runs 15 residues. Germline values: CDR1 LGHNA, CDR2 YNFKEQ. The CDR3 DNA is TGTGCCAGCAGCCTTGGGACTAGCTCCTACAATGAGCAGTTCTTC. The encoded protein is CASSLGTSSYNEQFF.

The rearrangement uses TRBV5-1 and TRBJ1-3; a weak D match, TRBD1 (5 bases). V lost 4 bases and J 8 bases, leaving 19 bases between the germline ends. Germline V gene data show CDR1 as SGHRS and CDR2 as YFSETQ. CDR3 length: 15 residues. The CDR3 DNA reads TGCGCCAGCAGCATCCTCGGGTCGTGGGGCGACACCATATATTTT. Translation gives CASSILGSWGDTIYF. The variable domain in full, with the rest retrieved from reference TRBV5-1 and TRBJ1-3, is KAGVTQTPRYLIKTRGQQVTLSCSPISGHRSVSWYQQTPGQGLQFLFEYFSETQRNKGNFPGRFSGRQFSNSRSEMNVSTLELGDSALYLCASSILGSWGDTIYFGEGSWLTVV.

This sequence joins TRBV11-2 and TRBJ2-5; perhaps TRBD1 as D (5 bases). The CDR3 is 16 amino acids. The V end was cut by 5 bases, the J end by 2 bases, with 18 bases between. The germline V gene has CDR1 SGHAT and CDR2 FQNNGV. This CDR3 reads CASSPRPMGLQETQYF. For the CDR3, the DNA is TGTGCCAGCAGCCCGCGCCCGATGGGGCTACAAGAGACCCAGTACTTC.

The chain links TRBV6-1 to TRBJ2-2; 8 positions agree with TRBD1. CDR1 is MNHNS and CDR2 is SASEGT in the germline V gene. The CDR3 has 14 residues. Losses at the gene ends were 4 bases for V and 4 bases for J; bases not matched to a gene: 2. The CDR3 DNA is TGTGCCAGCAGTGCAGACAGGGGCACCGGGGAGCTGTTTTTT. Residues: CASSADRGTGELFF.

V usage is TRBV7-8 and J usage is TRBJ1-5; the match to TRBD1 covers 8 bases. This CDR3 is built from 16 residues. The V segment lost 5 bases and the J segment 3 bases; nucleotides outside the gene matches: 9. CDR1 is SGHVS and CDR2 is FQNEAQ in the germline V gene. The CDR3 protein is CASSPRTGRNNQPQHF. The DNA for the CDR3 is TGTGCCAGCAGCCCCAGGACAGGGAGGAACAATCAGCCCCAGCATTTT.

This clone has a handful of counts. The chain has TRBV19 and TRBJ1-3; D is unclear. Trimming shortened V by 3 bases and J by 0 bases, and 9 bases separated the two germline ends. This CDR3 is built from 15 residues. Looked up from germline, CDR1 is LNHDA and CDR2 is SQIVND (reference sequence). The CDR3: CASSMYSFSGNTIYF. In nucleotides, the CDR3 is TGTGCCAGTAGTATGTACAGCTTCTCTGGAAACACCATATATTTT.

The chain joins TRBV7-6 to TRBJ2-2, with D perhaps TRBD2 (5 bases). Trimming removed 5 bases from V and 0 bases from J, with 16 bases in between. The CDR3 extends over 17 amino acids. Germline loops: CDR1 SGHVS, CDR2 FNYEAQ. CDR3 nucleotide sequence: TGTGCCAGCAGCCCTGGACTGTTCCGCGCGAACACCGGGGAGCTGTTTTTT. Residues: CASSPGLFRANTGELFF. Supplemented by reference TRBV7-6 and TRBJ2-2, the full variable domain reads GAGVSQSPRYKVTKRGQDVALRCDPISGHVSLYWYRQALGQGPEFLTYFNYEAQQDKSGLPNDRFSAERPEGSISTLTIQRTEQRDSAMYRCASSPGLFRANTGELFFGEGSRLTVL.